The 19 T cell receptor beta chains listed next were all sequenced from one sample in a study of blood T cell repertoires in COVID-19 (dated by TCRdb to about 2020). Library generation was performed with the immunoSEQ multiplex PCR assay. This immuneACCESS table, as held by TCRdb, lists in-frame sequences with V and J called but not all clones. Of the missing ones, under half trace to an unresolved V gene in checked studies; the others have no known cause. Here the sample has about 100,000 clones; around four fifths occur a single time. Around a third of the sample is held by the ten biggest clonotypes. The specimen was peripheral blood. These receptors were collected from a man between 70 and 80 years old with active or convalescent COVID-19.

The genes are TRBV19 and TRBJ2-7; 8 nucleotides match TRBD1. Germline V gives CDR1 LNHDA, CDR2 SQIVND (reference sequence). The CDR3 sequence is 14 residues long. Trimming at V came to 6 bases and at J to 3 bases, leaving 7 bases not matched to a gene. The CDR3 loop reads CASSRGQALYEQYF. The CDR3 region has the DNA TGTGCCAGTAGCCGGGGACAGGCGCTCTACGAGCAGTACTTC. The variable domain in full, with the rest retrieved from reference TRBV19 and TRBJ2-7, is DGGITQSPKYLFRKEGQNVTLSCEQNLNHDAMYWYRQDPGQGLRLIYYSQIVNDFQKGDIAEGYSVSREKKESFPLTVTSAQKNPTAFYLCASSRGQALYEQYFGPGTRLTVT.

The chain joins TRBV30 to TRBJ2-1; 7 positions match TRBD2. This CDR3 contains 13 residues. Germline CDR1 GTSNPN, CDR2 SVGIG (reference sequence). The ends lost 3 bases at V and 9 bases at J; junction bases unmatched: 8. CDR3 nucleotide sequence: TGTGCCTGGAGAGCAGCGGGGCAGGGTGAGCAGTTCTTC. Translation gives CAWRAAGQGEQFF.

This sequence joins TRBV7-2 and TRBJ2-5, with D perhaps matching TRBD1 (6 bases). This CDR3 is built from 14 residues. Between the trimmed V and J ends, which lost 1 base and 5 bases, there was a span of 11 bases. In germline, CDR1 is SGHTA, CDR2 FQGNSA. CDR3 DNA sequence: TGTGCCAGCAGCTTAGGACAGGTTTATGAGACCCAGTACTTC. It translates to CASSLGQVYETQYF.

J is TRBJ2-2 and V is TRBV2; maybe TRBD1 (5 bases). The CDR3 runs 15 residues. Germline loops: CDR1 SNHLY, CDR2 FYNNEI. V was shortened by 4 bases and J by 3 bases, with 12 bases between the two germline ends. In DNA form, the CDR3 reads TGTGCCAGCAGTGTGGGGCGGCAATACACCGGGGAGCTGTTTTTT. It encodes CASSVGRQYTGELFF.

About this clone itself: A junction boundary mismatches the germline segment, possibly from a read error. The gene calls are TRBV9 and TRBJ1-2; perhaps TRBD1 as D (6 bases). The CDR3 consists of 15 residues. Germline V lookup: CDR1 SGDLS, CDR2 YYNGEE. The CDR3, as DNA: TGTGCCAGTAGCGATGCGGACAGCCGAAACTATGGCTACACCTTC. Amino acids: CASSDADSRNYGYTF.

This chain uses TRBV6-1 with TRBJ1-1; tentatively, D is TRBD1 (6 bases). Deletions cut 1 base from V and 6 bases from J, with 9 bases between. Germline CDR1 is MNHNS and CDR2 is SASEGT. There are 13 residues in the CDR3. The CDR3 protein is CASSEGNRAEAFF. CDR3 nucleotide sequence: TGTGCCAGCAGTGAAGGAAACAGGGCTGAAGCTTTCTTT.

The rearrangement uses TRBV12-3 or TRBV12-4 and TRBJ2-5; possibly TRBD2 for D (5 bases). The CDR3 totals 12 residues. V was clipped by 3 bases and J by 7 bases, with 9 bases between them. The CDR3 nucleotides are TGTGCCAGCAGTTTTGTCAGCGGGACCCAGTACTTC. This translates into CASSFVSGTQYF.

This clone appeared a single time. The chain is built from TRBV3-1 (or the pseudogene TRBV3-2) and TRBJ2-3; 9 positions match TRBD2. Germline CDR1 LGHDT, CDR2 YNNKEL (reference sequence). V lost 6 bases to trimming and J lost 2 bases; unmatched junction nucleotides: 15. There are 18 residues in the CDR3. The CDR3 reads CASSLGGGGGILTDTQYF. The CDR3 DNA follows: TGTGCCAGCAGTCTAGGAGGCGGGGGGGGGATTCTCACAGATACGCAGTATTTT.

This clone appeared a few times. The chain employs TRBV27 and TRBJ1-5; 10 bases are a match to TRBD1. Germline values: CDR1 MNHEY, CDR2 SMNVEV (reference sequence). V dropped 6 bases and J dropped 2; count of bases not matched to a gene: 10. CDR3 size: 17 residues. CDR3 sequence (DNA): TGTGCCAGCAGCCGACAGGGGGCGGGTTATGGCAATCAGCCCCAGCATTTT. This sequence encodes CASSRQGAGYGNQPQHF.

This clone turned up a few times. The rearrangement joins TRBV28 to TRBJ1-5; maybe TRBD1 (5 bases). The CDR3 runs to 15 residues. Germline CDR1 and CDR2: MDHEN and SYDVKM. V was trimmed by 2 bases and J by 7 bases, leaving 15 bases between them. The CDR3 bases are TGTGCCAGCAGTTTAAATCTTATAGGGGAACAGCCCCAGCATTTT. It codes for CASSLNLIGEQPQHF.

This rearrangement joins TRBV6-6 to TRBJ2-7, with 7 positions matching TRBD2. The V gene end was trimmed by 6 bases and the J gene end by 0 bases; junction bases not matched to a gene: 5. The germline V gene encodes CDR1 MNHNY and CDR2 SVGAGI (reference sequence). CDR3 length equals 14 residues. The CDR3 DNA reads TGTGCCAGCAGGCCTAGCGGTAACTCCTACGAGCAGTACTTC. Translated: CASRPSGNSYEQYF.

In nucleotides, the CDR3 is TGTGCCAGCAGCCTCAGCGGGGGGGAGCAGTTCTTC. Translating it yields CASSLSGGEQFF. The rearrangement uses TRBV7-3 and TRBJ2-1, with 9 positions matching TRBD2. Trimming at V came to 5 bases and at J to 10 bases, leaving 3 bases not matched to a gene. The CDR3 has 12 residues. Germline V gene sequence: CDR1 SGHTA, CDR2 FQGTGA.

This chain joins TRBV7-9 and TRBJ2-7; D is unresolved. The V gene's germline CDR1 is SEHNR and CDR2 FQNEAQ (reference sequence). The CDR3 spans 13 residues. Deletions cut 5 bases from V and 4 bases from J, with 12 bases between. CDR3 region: CASSPLALYEQYF. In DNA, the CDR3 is TGTGCCAGCAGCCCTTTGGCCCTTTACGAGCAGTACTTC.

The CDR3 region is CASSDSGDYGYTF. The CDR3 bases are TGTGCCAGCAGTGACTCGGGAGACTATGGCTACACCTTC. V and J are TRBV6-4 and TRBJ1-2; D is uncertain. The CDR3 is 13 residues long. Trimming removed 0 bases from V and 3 bases from J, with 5 bases in between. The germline gives CDR1 MRHNA, CDR2 SNTAGT.

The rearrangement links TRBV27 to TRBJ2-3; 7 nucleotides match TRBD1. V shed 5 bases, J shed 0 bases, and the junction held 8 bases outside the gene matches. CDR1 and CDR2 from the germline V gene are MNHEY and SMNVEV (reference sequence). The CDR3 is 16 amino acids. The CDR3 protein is CASSPLPGQSTDTQYF. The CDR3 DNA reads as TGTGCCAGCAGTCCACTCCCGGGACAGAGCACAGATACGCAGTATTTT.

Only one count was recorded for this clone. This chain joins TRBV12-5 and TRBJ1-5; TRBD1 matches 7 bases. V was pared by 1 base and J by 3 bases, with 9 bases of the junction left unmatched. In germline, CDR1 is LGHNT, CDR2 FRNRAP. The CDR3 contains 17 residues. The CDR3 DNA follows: TGTGCTAGTGGTTTGGCGACAGGGAAGAATACCAATCAGCCCCAGCATTTT. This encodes CASGLATGKNTNQPQHF.

As DNA, the CDR3 is TGTGCCAGCAGCTTAGTAGGGGTAGGGCAGCCCCAGCATTTT. Its translation is CASSLVGVGQPQHF. The rearrangement uses TRBV7-2 and TRBJ1-5, with a weak D call TRBD1 (5 bases). V lost 1 base, J lost 7 bases, and 11 bases lay in between. This CDR3 comprises 14 residues. The V gene's germline CDR1 is SGHTA and CDR2 FQGNSA.

As DNA, the CDR3 is TGTGCCAGCAGTGCGACCAGCGGGGGGCCCACAGATACGCAGTATTTT. This sequence encodes CASSATSGGPTDTQYF. V and J are TRBV6-1 and TRBJ2-3; TRBD2 aligns across 9 bases. After removal of 4 bases from V and 2 bases from J, the junction contained 7 bases not matched to a gene. The CDR3 loop spans 16 amino acids. Germline V gene lookup returns CDR1 MNHNS and CDR2 SASEGT.

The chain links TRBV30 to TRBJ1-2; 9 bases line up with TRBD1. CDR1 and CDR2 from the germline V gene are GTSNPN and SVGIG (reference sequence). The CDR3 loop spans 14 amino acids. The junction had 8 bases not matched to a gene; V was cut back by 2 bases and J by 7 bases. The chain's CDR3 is CAWSSVQGARGYTF. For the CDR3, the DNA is TGTGCCTGGAGTTCCGTACAGGGGGCGCGTGGCTACACCTTC.